The rows below give T cell receptor beta chains drawn from one sample of a study of blood T cell repertoires in COVID-19. Method: immunoSEQ multiplex PCR; TCRdb's copy keeps in-frame clones and lacks some. This table has roughly 150,000 clones, approximately 79% appearing once. Input material: peripheral blood. These receptors originate from a woman in her sixties or seventies with COVID-19, enrolled during active disease. CDR3s include the opening cysteine and the closing phenylalanine or tryptophan. D genes are given only for firm matches. Expanded clones get a size class; other rows say once, few or many, or leave the size out.

.,TRBJ1-2,TRBD1,TRBV5-1,TGCGCCAGCAGCTTCGTGACAGGGGGGACCTATGGCTACACCTTC,CASSFVTGGTYGYTF
.,TRBJ2-2,TRBD2,TRBV6-1,TGTGCCAGCAGTGATCGTTCTAGCGGGATCGGGGAGCTGTTTTTT,CASSDRSSGIGELFF
few,TRBJ2-7,.,TRBV7-9,TGTGCCAGCAGCTTCGGGGAGTCACCCTACGAGCAGTACTTC,CASSFGESPYEQYF
once,TRBJ2-1,TRBD2,TRBV29-1,TGCAGCGTTGAGGTGCGGGAGGGCCCTTCCTACAATGAGCAGTTCTTC,CSVEVREGPSYNEQFF
.,TRBJ2-2,.,TRBV11-2,TGTGCCAGCAGCCTACAATCCGGGGCGAACACCGGGGAGCTGTTTTTT,CASSLQSGANTGELFF
once,TRBJ1-6,.,TRBV11-2,TGTGCCAGCAGCACCCGCCCCGGGAATTCACCCCTCCACTTT,CASSTRPGNSPLHF
.,TRBJ2-2,TRBD2,TRBV11-2,TGTGCCAGCAGCCCCGGCCTAGCGGGGGGGCGGGCCGGGGAGCTGTTTTTT,CASSPGLAGGRAGELFF
.,TRBJ2-2,TRBD1,TRBV27,TGTGCCAGCAGTTTAATCTTCTCCATTCCCGGGACAGGAGACACCGGGGAGCTGTTTTTT,CASSLIFSIPGTGDTGELFF
.,TRBJ2-3,.,TRBV29-1,TGCAGCGTTTCATCGGGAGAGGGGAATACGCAGTATTTT,CSVSSGEGNTQYF
.,TRBJ1-1,TRBD1,TRBV28,TGTGCCAGCAGTCCGGGACAGGGGATCTGGTACGGGGCTTTCTTT,CASSPGQGIWYGAFF
.,TRBJ2-6,.,TRBV12-2,TGTGCAAGTCGGTCCAGGGACAGGTCCCCCTCTGGGGCCAACGTCCTGACTTTC,CASRSRDRSPSGANVLTF
once,TRBJ1-2,TRBD1,TRBV13,TGTGCCAGCAGCGCCGCAGGGGGGACTGGCTACACCTTC,CASSAAGGTGYTF
.,TRBJ2-7,.,TRBV18,TGTGCCAGCTCACAGCAGGGAGGCGAGCAGTACTTC,CASSQQGGEQYF
.,TRBJ2-1,TRBD2,TRBV7-9,TGTGCCAGCAGCTTAGCGGGGACTAGCGGGAGGGTCGGCAATGAGCAGTTCTTC,CASSLAGTSGRVGNEQFF
.,TRBJ2-7,.,TRBV4-3,TGCGCCAGCAGCCAAGTCGCGACTTTCGACGCCTACGAGCAGTACTTC,CASSQVATFDAYEQYF
.,TRBJ2-7,.,TRBV25-1,TGTGCCAGCAGTGAATATGGCAGTCGCGAGCAGTACTTC,CASSEYGSREQYF
.,TRBJ2-1,TRBD2,TRBV3-1/TRBV3-2,TGTGCCAGCAGCCTGGCGGGAGTAGATGAGCAGTTCTTC,CASSLAGVDEQFF
.,TRBJ2-2,TRBD1,TRBV30,TGTGCCTGGAGTGTATCAGGGGGCGGCGGGGAGCTGTTTTTT,CAWSVSGGGGELFF
.,TRBJ1-5,.,TRBV28,TGTGCCAGCACCGAGAGGGATCAGCCCCAGCATTTT,CASTERDQPQHF
.,TRBJ2-5,.,TRBV2,TGTGCCAGCAGTAATTGGGGGGTTCTGGAGACCCAGTACTTC,CASSNWGVLETQYF
.,TRBJ2-2,TRBD2,TRBV27,TGTGCCAGCAGTTTCTATCCCCCACGGGAGGGCGGGGAGCTGTTTTTT,CASSFYPPREGGELFF
once,TRBJ2-1,.,TRBV15,TGTGCCACCAGCAGTTCCCTTCGCGGCTTCTTAAATGAGCAGTTCTTC,CATSSSLRGFLNEQFF
.,TRBJ2-1,.,TRBV29-1,TGCAGCGTACTGGGCATCCCCTCCTACAATGAGCAGTTCTTC,CSVLGIPSYNEQFF
.,TRBJ1-6,TRBD1,TRBV5-1,TGCGCCAGCAGCTTGGACGGGACAGGGCTGTATAATTCACCCCTCCACTTT,CASSLDGTGLYNSPLHF
few,TRBJ2-6,TRBD1,TRBV5-1,TGCGCCAGCAGCTGGACAGGGGGCGGTGGGGCCAACGTCCTGACTTTC,CASSWTGGGGANVLTF
.,TRBJ2-5,TRBD2,TRBV30,TGTGCCTGGAGAACTAGCGGGATAAAGACCCAGTACTTC,CAWRTSGIKTQYF
.,TRBJ2-3,TRBD2,TRBV7-2,TGTGCCAGCAGCTTAGTTTCCTTGGCGGGAGGGCCGACAGATACGCAGTATTTT,CASSLVSLAGGPTDTQYF
.,TRBJ1-6,.,TRBV2,TGTGCCAGCAGTGAAGGAAGGACAGTTAGTTCACCCCTCCACTTT,CASSEGRTVSSPLHF
.,TRBJ2-7,TRBD2,TRBV28,TGTGCCAGCAGTTCGGGACTAGCGGGCTACGAGCAGTACTTC,CASSSGLAGYEQYF
.,TRBJ1-2,TRBD1,TRBV29-1,TGCAGCGTTGAACGCGGGACAGGGGGACCCTATGGCTACACCTTC,CSVERGTGGPYGYTF
.,TRBJ2-7,.,TRBV5-1,TGCGCCAGCAGCTTGGAAGGCTCCAGCACAGTGGACGAGCAGTACTTC,CASSLEGSSTVDEQYF
.,TRBJ1-2,.,TRBV7-3,TGTGCCAGCAGCTTAGGTCCACAGGATAACTATGGCTACACCTTC,CASSLGPQDNYGYTF
.,TRBJ2-7,TRBD2,TRBV20-1,TGCAGTGCTAGTACTAGCGGGAGCGACGAGCAGTACTTC,CSASTSGSDEQYF
.,TRBJ1-1,TRBD1,TRBV5-5,TGTGCCAGCAGCTTGGTGGCAGGGGGGCTCCTTGAAGCTTTCTTT,CASSLVAGGLLEAFF
.,TRBJ2-5,TRBD1,TRBV4-2,TGTGCCAGCAGCCGAGCAGGGGGAGAGGAAGAGACCCAGTACTTC,CASSRAGGEEETQYF
.,TRBJ1-5,.,TRBV28,TGTGCCAGCAGTCCCCACAAGTATCAGCCCCAGCATTTT,CASSPHKYQPQHF
.,TRBJ2-2,.,TRBV7-2,TGTGCCAGCAGCTTAGCCCGTGGTTGGCGGGGGAACACCGGGGAGCTGTTTTTT,CASSLARGWRGNTGELFF
.,TRBJ2-2,TRBD2,TRBV5-8,TGTGCCAGCAGCGTAACTAGCGCGAACACCGGGGAGCTGTTTTTT,CASSVTSANTGELFF
.,TRBJ2-4,.,TRBV7-8,TGTGCCAGCAGCTTAGGGGCGCCTTTAGCCAAAAACATTCAGTACTTC,CASSLGAPLAKNIQYF
.,TRBJ2-3,TRBD2,TRBV4-1,TGCGCCAGCAGCCAAGATATGGGCGGGGGGCTATCAGATACGCAGTATTTT,CASSQDMGGGLSDTQYF
.,TRBJ2-1,TRBD1,TRBV7-2,TGTGCCAGCAGCTTCGCGATAGGGACAGGGGAGCAGTTCTTC,CASSFAIGTGEQFF
.,TRBJ2-1,.,TRBV19,TGTGCCAGTAGGGGCGTCAACAATGAGCAGTTCTTC,CASRGVNNEQFF
.,TRBJ1-6,.,TRBV28,TGTGCCGCCAAGGAAGGGGAGGTTTCCTATAATTCACCCCTCCACTTT,CAAKEGEVSYNSPLHF
once,TRBJ2-7,TRBD1,TRBV16,TGTGCCAGCAGCCAAGCAGGGGGCGCCAGGAGGGAGCAGTACTTC,CASSQAGGARREQYF
.,TRBJ2-7,.,TRBV30,TGTGCCTGGAGTCCAGTTGACACCACCTACGAGCAGTACTTC,CAWSPVDTTYEQYF
.,TRBJ2-1,TRBD2,TRBV28,TGTGCCAGCAGAGCTCTAGCGGGGTACAATGAGCAGTTCTTC,CASRALAGYNEQFF
.,TRBJ2-3,TRBD1,TRBV28,TGTGCCAGCATCTTCGGGACAGTTCTCACAGATACGCAGTATTTT,CASIFGTVLTDTQYF
few,TRBJ1-1,.,TRBV21-1,TGTGCCAGCAGCGAGACAGGGGAGACTGAAGCTTTCTTT,CASSETGETEAFF
.,TRBJ1-4,.,TRBV6-5,TGTGCCAGCAGCTCCCCCGGTGAAAAACTGTTTTTT,CASSSPGEKLFF
.,TRBJ2-7,TRBD1,TRBV6-5,TGTGCCAGCAGCCGGGACAGGGTGTACGAGCAGTACTTC,CASSRDRVYEQYF
.,TRBJ2-1,TRBD2,TRBV28,TGTGCCAGCAGACAGGGACTAGTCAATGAGCAGTTCTTC,CASRQGLVNEQFF
.,TRBJ2-2,TRBD1,TRBV5-4,TGTGCCAGCACCGGGACAGGGGGAATCAACACCGGGGAGCTGTTTTTT,CASTGTGGINTGELFF
.,TRBJ2-5,.,TRBV9,TGTGCCAGCAGCCGTTACGGCGGGGAGGTTGAGACCCAGTACTTC,CASSRYGGEVETQYF
.,TRBJ2-5,.,TRBV4-2,TGTGCCAGCAGCAGGACGGCAGGGGCAGGAGAGACCCAGTACTTC,CASSRTAGAGETQYF
.,TRBJ2-2,TRBD1,TRBV5-1,TGCGCCAGCAGCCAGCAGGGGGCGAACACCGGGGAGCTGTTTTTT,CASSQQGANTGELFF
once,TRBJ2-3,.,TRBV11-2,TGTGCCAGCAGCCGACCCCAGGGTTTGGGCACAGATACGCAGTATTTT,CASSRPQGLGTDTQYF
.,TRBJ1-2,TRBD1,TRBV7-8,TGTGCCAGCAGCTTAGCGAGAGGACAGGGACGGAACTATGGCTACACCTTC,CASSLARGQGRNYGYTF